This section outlines one T cell receptor beta chain sequence together with its context. This clone was observed once. Which antigen it targets is not known. Nothing much larger sits one base from this clone, and base qualities are not available. TCRbeta libraries were sequenced on an Illumina MiSeq, and an average of about 41,000 productive templates per sample was obtained. Multiplex PCR amplification was used to generate TCRbeta CDR3 libraries with the immunoSEQ assay. The published analysis was carried out like this. Repertoire diversity was computed as previously defined, with values near 0 indicating extremely monoclonal samples. The immuneACCESS repertoire file appears here via TCRdb, limited to in-frame rearrangements. These files lack a portion of the clones; in checked studies, under half of the deficit traces to unresolved V genes, and the cause of the others is not known. V and J calls and clone size are as listed in that table; D and trimming were resolved from the DNA. The sample includes roughly 2,600 clones, with 75% to 90% observed a single time. Less than 95% of the sample lies in the top ten.

This entry belongs to a study of STAT3 mutations in large granular lymphocyte leukemia (dated by TCRdb to the late 2010s). Notes on the research overall: Canonical activating STAT3 mutations were detected in roughly half of the longitudinally sequenced T-LGLL patients. More than half of T-LGLL patients received one or more immunosuppressive therapy regimens, with hematologic response in over 35% of those treated. Patients with T-cell large granular lymphocyte leukemia underwent serial deep sequencing of TCRbeta CDR3 and STAT3 to reconstruct clonal hierarchy and dynamics. From an initial cohort of hundreds of LGL patients, roughly 17 representative T-LGLL cases were chosen for longitudinal sequencing of TCRbeta and STAT3. Two patients with natural killer LGL leukemia were also sequenced longitudinally as controls within the study. Each patient was sequenced at an average of around 4 time points, ranging from 2 to 8 samplings. The investigation overall reported the following: Since codominant clonotypes persisted in some patients, a small but highly pathogenic clone may have gone undetected. In several patients, dominant TCR clone burden exceeded STAT3 mutant burden, suggesting STAT3 mutation arose secondarily within a pre-expanded clone. Because no samples were available when a clone first appeared, clonal expansion had to be inferred from samplings taken at other points. TCR clonotype switching after therapy was seen in about 30% of the 18 patients, with all newly emerging clones being STAT3 wild type. All T-LGLL patients had at least one immunodominant TCRbeta clonotype, and roughly half had multiple immunodominant subclonotypes. The linking of therapy response to changes in TCR clonal burden was complicated by variable intervals between samplings and differing treatment regimens.

DNA was extracted from blood mononuclear cells, and the same DNA was used for both TCR and STAT3 sequencing. What was sequenced was peripheral blood mononuclear cells. The TCR sequence derives from a woman between 70 and 85 years old with T-cell large granular lymphocyte leukemia. Some clones in this sample may be carry-over from other donors' samples. The age is the age at diagnosis.

The CDR3 protein sequence reads: CSVRGAQGLEQYF. The nucleotides are TGCAGCGTGCGTGGGGCCCAGGGGCTCGAGCAGTACTTC. The rearrangement combines TRBV29-1 with TRBJ2-7; 6 matching bases give a weak D call of TRBD1. Cut back by 6 bases and 6 bases, the V and J ends lie 18 bases apart. In the germline V gene, CDR1 corresponds to SQVTM and CDR2 to ANQGSEA. The CDR3 numbers 13 residues from cysteine through phenylalanine. Left in the record is the CDR3 DNA by itself, 39 bases read in frame from the first base.